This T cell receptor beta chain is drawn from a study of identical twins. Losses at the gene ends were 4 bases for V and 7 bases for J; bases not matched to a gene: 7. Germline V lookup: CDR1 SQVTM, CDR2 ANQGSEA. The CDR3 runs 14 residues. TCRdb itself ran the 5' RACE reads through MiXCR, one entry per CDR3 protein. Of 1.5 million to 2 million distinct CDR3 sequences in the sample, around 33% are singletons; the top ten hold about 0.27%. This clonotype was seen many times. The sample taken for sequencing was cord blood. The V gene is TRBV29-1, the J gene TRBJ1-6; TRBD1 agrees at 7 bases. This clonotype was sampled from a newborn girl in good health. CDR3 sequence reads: CSVVETGRNSPLHF. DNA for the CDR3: TGCAGCGTTGTTGAGACAGGGAGGAATTCACCCCTCCACTTT. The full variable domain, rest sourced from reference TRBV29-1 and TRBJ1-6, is SAVISQKPSRDICQRGTSLTIQCQVDSQVTMMFWYRQQPGQSLTLIATANQGSEATYESGFVIDKFPISRPNLTFSTLTVSNMSPEDSSIYLCSVVETGRNSPLHFGNGTRLTVT.